This T cell receptor (beta chain) was documented in a study of blood T cell repertoires in COVID-19. Overall study context: Spain, Italy and the United States supplied samples that represented acute and convalescent COVID-19.

In the study's own analysis: Researchers report that nucleated cell counts were estimated from reference gene primer amplification. Profiling relied on immunoSEQ multiplex PCR, and the TCRdb table lists in-frame clones only, not all of them. V and J calls and clone size follow that table, whereas D and trimming were derived from the DNA. The data contain roughly 160,000 clones, about 85% of them seen just once; the ten biggest clones take up less than 8%. Enrollment of patients from Seattle took place during active infection, with longitudinal follow-up. The V gene lost 1 base and the J gene lost 3 bases, with 6 bases spanning the gap. Germline V gene lookup returns CDR1 LGHNA and CDR2 YSLEER. CDR3 size: 13 residues.

The rearrangement links TRBV4-3 to TRBJ1-1, with D unresolved. The specimen sequenced was peripheral blood. The clonotype originates from an elderly man with COVID-19, enrolled during active disease. CDR3 sequence: CASSQAPDTEAFF. CDR3 nucleotides: TGCGCCAGCAGCCAAGCACCAGACACTGAAGCTTTCTTT.